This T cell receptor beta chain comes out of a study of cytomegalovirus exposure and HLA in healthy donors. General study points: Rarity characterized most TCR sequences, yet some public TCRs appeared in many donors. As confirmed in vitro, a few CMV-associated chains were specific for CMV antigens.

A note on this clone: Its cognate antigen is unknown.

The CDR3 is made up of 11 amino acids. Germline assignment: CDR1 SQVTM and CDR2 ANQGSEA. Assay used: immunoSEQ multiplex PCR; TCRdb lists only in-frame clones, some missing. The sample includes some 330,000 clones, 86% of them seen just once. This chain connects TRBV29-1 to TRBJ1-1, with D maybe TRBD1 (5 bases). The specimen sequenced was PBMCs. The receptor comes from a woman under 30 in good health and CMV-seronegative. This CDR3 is CSTGVGIEAFF. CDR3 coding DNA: TGCAGTACAGGCGTAGGAATTGAAGCTTTCTTT.